Sequencing of this T cell receptor (beta chain) was carried out in a study of shared clonotypes between healthy human individuals. Study results and limitations: In contrast to clonotypes shared by all four donors, non-shared clonotypes had lower generation probabilities.

This clone has just a few counts. The antigen is unknown. Germline CDR1 GTSNPN, CDR2 SVGIG (reference sequence). CDR3 length: 12 amino acids. The V gene lost 0 bases and the J gene lost 3 bases, with 6 bases spanning the gap. The assay ran at deep level. As processed by the authors: Filtering differed because ImmunoSEQ produced junction-only sequences that carried no quality scores. The protocol was immunoSEQ multiplex PCR, while the TCRdb copy is restricted to in-frame clones and leaves out a portion. For V, J and clone size, that table is used; D and trimming come from the DNA. The sample lists about 1.1 million clones, about 80% seen once, with more than 0.45% in the top ten.

Sequenced: memory CD4+ T cells from PBMCs. Specified subset: CD45RA-negative fraction. This chain uses TRBV30 with TRBJ2-7; D unresolved. The source of this sequence is a man younger than 35 in good health. Some clones in this sample may be carry-over from other donors' samples. The DNA of the CDR3 is TGTGCCTGGAGTGTACCCGACTACGAGCAGTACTTC. Translation: CAWSVPDYEQYF.